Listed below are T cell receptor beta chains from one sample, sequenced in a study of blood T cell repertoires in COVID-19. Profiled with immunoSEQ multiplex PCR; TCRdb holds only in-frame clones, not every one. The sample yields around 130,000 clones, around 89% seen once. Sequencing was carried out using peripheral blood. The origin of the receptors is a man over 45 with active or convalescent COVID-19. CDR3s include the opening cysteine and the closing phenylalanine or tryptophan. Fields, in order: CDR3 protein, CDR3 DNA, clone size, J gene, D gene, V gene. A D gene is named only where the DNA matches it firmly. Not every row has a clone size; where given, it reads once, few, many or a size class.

CDR3: CASSPTGGFGNSPLHF
DNA: TGTGCCAGCAGCCCAACAGGGGGCTTTGGGAATTCACCCCTCCACTTT
size: .
J: TRBJ1-6
D: TRBD1
V: TRBV9

CDR3: CASSQDRTERNTGELFF
DNA: TGCGCCAGCAGCCAAGATCGGACAGAGAGGAACACCGGGGAGCTGTTTTTT
size: .
J: TRBJ2-2
D: .
V: TRBV4-1

CDR3: CASSPLAGATGELFF
DNA: TGTGCCAGCTCACCACTAGCGGGAGCTACCGGGGAGCTGTTTTTT
size: .
J: TRBJ2-2
D: TRBD2
V: TRBV18

CDR3: CASSTGTQETQYF
DNA: TGTGCCAGCTCGACAGGAACCCAAGAGACCCAGTACTTC
size: .
J: TRBJ2-5
D: .
V: TRBV18

CDR3: CAWSPGTDTQYF
DNA: TGTGCCTGGAGCCCAGGTACAGATACGCAGTATTTT
size: .
J: TRBJ2-3
D: .
V: TRBV30

CDR3: CASSPSISGTGETQYF
DNA: TGTGCCAGCTCACCCTCCATCTCCGGGACAGGGGAGACCCAGTACTTC
size: few
J: TRBJ2-5
D: TRBD1
V: TRBV18

CDR3: CASSFPSGDPEQYF
DNA: TGTGCCAGCAGCTTTCCTAGCGGGGACCCCGAGCAGTACTTC
size: .
J: TRBJ2-7
D: TRBD2
V: TRBV7-9

CDR3: CASSSTDTQYF
DNA: TGTGCCAGCAGCTCCACAGATACGCAGTATTTT
size: .
J: TRBJ2-3
D: .
V: TRBV28

CDR3: CASSPLGTGQGPNEQFF
DNA: TGTGCCAGCAGTCCCCTCGGGACAGGGCAGGGTCCCAATGAGCAGTTCTTC
size: once
J: TRBJ2-1
D: TRBD1
V: TRBV6-2/TRBV6-3

CDR3: CASSLQGLTYEQYF
DNA: TGCGCCAGCAGCTTACAGGGGCTCACCTACGAGCAGTACTTC
size: .
J: TRBJ2-7
D: TRBD1
V: TRBV5-1

CDR3: CATEGLGQGNTEAFF
DNA: TGTGCCACCGAGGGTTTGGGACAGGGGAACACTGAAGCTTTCTTT
size: .
J: TRBJ1-1
D: TRBD1
V: TRBV18

CDR3: CSVEDSAGGLRADTQYF
DNA: TGCAGCGTTGAAGATTCAGCGGGGGGGCTCCGGGCAGATACGCAGTATTTT
size: .
J: TRBJ2-3
D: TRBD2
V: TRBV29-1

CDR3: CASGQVGGSDYEQYF
DNA: TGTGCCAGCGGGCAGGTTGGGGGCAGCGACTACGAGCAGTACTTC
size: .
J: TRBJ2-7
D: .
V: TRBV28

CDR3: CASSFNRGSAEAFF
DNA: TGTGCCAGCAGCTTCAACAGGGGGAGTGCTGAAGCTTTCTTT
size: few
J: TRBJ1-1
D: TRBD1
V: TRBV7-8

CDR3: CASSFGGVTEAFF
DNA: TGCGCCAGCAGCTTCGGAGGGGTGACTGAAGCTTTCTTT
size: .
J: TRBJ1-1
D: .
V: TRBV5-1

CDR3: CASSQGTRAQREQFF
DNA: TGCGCCAGCAGCCAGGGGACAAGGGCCCAACGGGAGCAGTTCTTC
size: .
J: TRBJ2-1
D: .
V: TRBV4-1

CDR3: CATSDPGQGTQQFF
DNA: TGTGCCACCAGTGATCCGGGACAGGGTACACAGCAGTTCTTC
size: .
J: TRBJ2-1
D: TRBD1
V: TRBV24-1

CDR3: CASSPDRVYTSYEQYF
DNA: TGCGCCAGCAGCCCGGACAGGGTCTATACCTCCTACGAGCAGTACTTC
size: .
J: TRBJ2-7
D: TRBD1
V: TRBV5-1

CDR3: CASNTRGGPNEQFF
DNA: TGTGCCAGCAACACCCGGGGGGGGCCCAATGAGCAGTTCTTC
size: .
J: TRBJ2-1
D: TRBD2
V: TRBV5-4

CDR3: CASSLALAREQFF
DNA: TGCGCCAGCAGCTTGGCGCTAGCACGTGAGCAGTTCTTC
size: .
J: TRBJ2-1
D: .
V: TRBV5-1

CDR3: CASSEWGGVSNQPQHF
DNA: TGTGCCAGCAGTGAATGGGGGGGCGTTAGCAATCAGCCCCAGCATTTT
size: .
J: TRBJ1-5
D: .
V: TRBV2

CDR3: CASHGVGNTIYF
DNA: TGTGCCAGCCACGGGGTTGGAAACACCATATATTTT
size: .
J: TRBJ1-3
D: .
V: TRBV2

CDR3: CASSGQGTSGIDTQYF
DNA: TGTGCCAGCAGCGGACAGGGGACTAGCGGGATTGATACGCAGTATTTT
size: .
J: TRBJ2-3
D: TRBD2
V: TRBV9

CDR3: CASSFEGSFYEQYF
DNA: TGTGCCAGCAGTTTTGAGGGATCATTCTACGAGCAGTACTTC
size: .
J: TRBJ2-7
D: .
V: TRBV27

CDR3: CASSLEGGNGYTF
DNA: TGTGCCAGCAGCTTGGAGGGAGGTAATGGCTACACCTTC
size: few
J: TRBJ1-2
D: .
V: TRBV5-4

CDR3: CATSDLTGGGHNEQFF
DNA: TGTGCCACCAGTGACCTTACGGGGGGCGGACACAATGAGCAGTTCTTC
size: .
J: TRBJ2-1
D: .
V: TRBV24-1

CDR3: CASSNFYRDGNYGYTF
DNA: TGTGCCAGTAGTAATTTTTACAGGGATGGGAACTATGGCTACACCTTC
size: .
J: TRBJ1-2
D: .
V: TRBV19

CDR3: CASSPRSDTNEKLFF
DNA: TGTGCCAGCAGCCCAAGGAGTGACACTAATGAAAAACTGTTTTTT
size: once
J: TRBJ1-4
D: .
V: TRBV9

CDR3: CASRNSGIEETQYF
DNA: TGTGCCAGCAGAAATAGCGGGATAGAAGAGACCCAGTACTTC
size: .
J: TRBJ2-5
D: TRBD2
V: TRBV6-6

CDR3: CASTRGPGTEAFF
DNA: TGTGCCAGCACTAGGGGGCCAGGCACTGAAGCTTTCTTT
size: .
J: TRBJ1-1
D: TRBD1
V: TRBV25-1

CDR3: CASSLMLGSWDRGSPLHF
DNA: TGTGCCAGCAGTTTAATGCTCGGGTCCTGGGACAGGGGTTCACCCCTCCACTTT
size: .
J: TRBJ1-6
D: TRBD1
V: TRBV28

CDR3: CASSSTGKTEAFF
DNA: TGTGCCAGCAGCTCCACAGGGAAAACTGAAGCTTTCTTT
size: .
J: TRBJ1-1
D: .
V: TRBV7-8

CDR3: CAWSNTLGLTQYF
DNA: TGTGCCTGGAGTAACACACTGGGCCTGACGCAGTATTTT
size: .
J: TRBJ2-3
D: .
V: TRBV30

CDR3: CASRKGGVQETQYF
DNA: TGTGCCAGCAGAAAAGGGGGGGTACAAGAGACCCAGTACTTC
size: .
J: TRBJ2-5
D: .
V: TRBV2

CDR3: CASSSQRNTEAFF
DNA: TGTGCCAGTAGCTCACAGAGGAACACTGAAGCTTTCTTT
size: .
J: TRBJ1-1
D: .
V: TRBV19

CDR3: CASSLGTGEDLGKLFF
DNA: TGTGCCAGCAGCCTGGGGACAGGGGAGGATCTGGGAAAACTGTTTTTT
size: .
J: TRBJ1-4
D: TRBD1
V: TRBV5-4

CDR3: CATSESGVSGNTIYF
DNA: TGTGCCACCAGTGAGTCAGGGGTATCTGGAAACACCATATATTTT
size: .
J: TRBJ1-3
D: .
V: TRBV24-1

CDR3: CASSLGTSGTDTQYF
DNA: TGCGCCAGCAGCTTGGGGACTAGCGGCACAGATACGCAGTATTTT
size: once
J: TRBJ2-3
D: TRBD2
V: TRBV5-1

CDR3: CASSHSHRDKDTGELFF
DNA: TGTGCCAGCAGCCACTCTCACAGGGACAAGGACACCGGGGAGCTGTTTTTT
size: .
J: TRBJ2-2
D: .
V: TRBV5-4

CDR3: CASSPTGRGYGYTF
DNA: TGCGCCAGCAGCCCGACAGGTCGAGGGTATGGCTACACCTTC
size: .
J: TRBJ1-2
D: .
V: TRBV5-1

CDR3: CASKRGGNSPLHF
DNA: TGTGCCAGCAAAAGGGGAGGTAACTCACCCCTCCACTTT
size: .
J: TRBJ1-6
D: .
V: TRBV28

CDR3: CASSPADRGRSTEAFF
DNA: TGCGCCAGCAGCCCGGCGGACAGGGGGCGAAGCACTGAAGCTTTCTTT
size: .
J: TRBJ1-1
D: TRBD1
V: TRBV5-1

CDR3: CATSDAGPSSYEQYF
DNA: TGTGCCACCAGTGACGCGGGGCCTAGCTCCTACGAGCAGTACTTC
size: .
J: TRBJ2-7
D: .
V: TRBV24-1

CDR3: CAWSEVNWRGTQYF
DNA: TGTGCCTGGAGTGAAGTAAACTGGCGGGGTACGCAGTATTTT
size: .
J: TRBJ2-3
D: .
V: TRBV30

CDR3: CASSLAGGLVIEAFF
DNA: TGTGCCAGCAGCTTAGCGGGGGGTCTTGTCATTGAAGCTTTCTTT
size: .
J: TRBJ1-1
D: .
V: TRBV7-9

CDR3: CSVGSTAGWGGYTF
DNA: TGCAGCGTAGGATCCACCGCAGGGTGGGGTGGCTACACCTTC
size: .
J: TRBJ1-2
D: .
V: TRBV29-1

CDR3: CASSIAYRQGRTLNTEAFF
DNA: TGTGCCAGTAGTATAGCCTACCGACAGGGCCGAACCTTGAACACTGAAGCTTTCTTT
size: .
J: TRBJ1-1
D: TRBD1
V: TRBV19

CDR3: CASYGTGRDYEQYF
DNA: TGTGCCAGCTACGGGACAGGCCGTGACTACGAGCAGTACTTC
size: .
J: TRBJ2-7
D: TRBD1
V: TRBV6-5

CDR3: CASSLNRATGYTF
DNA: TGTGCCAGCAGCTTAAACAGGGCCACTGGCTACACCTTC
size: .
J: TRBJ1-2
D: .
V: TRBV11-2

CDR3: CASSLGGQRSEKLFF
DNA: TGTGCCAGCAGCTTAGGGGGACAGCGAAGTGAAAAACTGTTTTTT
size: .
J: TRBJ1-4
D: TRBD1
V: TRBV7-7

CDR3: CASSQSRGSGELFF
DNA: TGTGCCAGCAGCCAATCTAGGGGGTCCGGGGAGCTGTTTTTT
size: once
J: TRBJ2-2
D: .
V: TRBV14

CDR3: CASSPNIAGAGEQYF
DNA: TGTGCCAGCAGCCCCAACATAGCGGGAGCGGGGGAGCAGTACTTC
size: .
J: TRBJ2-7
D: TRBD2
V: TRBV5-4

CDR3: CASSEPGQHYGYTF
DNA: TGTGCCAGCAGCGAACCGGGACAGCACTATGGCTACACCTTC
size: once
J: TRBJ1-2
D: TRBD1
V: TRBV7-2

CDR3: CATSDLGRDTWGTQYF
DNA: TGTGCCACCAGTGATTTAGGCCGGGACACGTGGGGTACGCAGTATTTT
size: few
J: TRBJ2-3
D: .
V: TRBV24-1

CDR3: CATSRDPSFEAFF
DNA: TGTGCCACCAGCAGAGATCCGTCGTTTGAAGCTTTCTTT
size: .
J: TRBJ1-1
D: .
V: TRBV15

CDR3: CASSPTVIAGKYEQYF
DNA: TGCGCCAGCAGCCCCACGGTGATAGCGGGGAAATACGAGCAGTACTTC
size: once
J: TRBJ2-7
D: TRBD2
V: TRBV5-1

CDR3: CSAQTGSESTEAFF
DNA: TGCAGCGCCCAAACAGGGTCAGAGAGCACTGAAGCTTTCTTT
size: few
J: TRBJ1-1
D: .
V: TRBV29-1

CDR3: CASSQDGTRGETQYF
DNA: TGCGCCAGCAGCCAAGATGGGACTAGGGGTGAGACCCAGTACTTC
size: .
J: TRBJ2-5
D: TRBD2
V: TRBV4-1

CDR3: CASGLEVGLAGQETQYF
DNA: TGTGCTAGTGGTTTGGAGGTCGGACTAGCGGGTCAAGAGACCCAGTACTTC
size: .
J: TRBJ2-5
D: TRBD2
V: TRBV12-5